Detailed here is one TCR beta chain. Clones were read by immunoSEQ multiplex PCR, and TCRdb kept only the in-frame ones, dropping some. The sample consists of about 130,000 clones, around 80% of them appearing once. The sample originates from a study of blood T cell repertoires in COVID-19. Study details: Samples taken during acute and convalescent COVID-19 were collected in the United States, Italy and Spain.

The source is a man aged 55 to 70 who had recovered from COVID-19. The sequencing sample was made of peripheral blood.

CDR3 nucleotides: TGCGCCAGCAGCCAATCCAACAGGGGGAAACTGTTTTTT. Translated, it gives CASSQSNRGKLFF. The chain recombines TRBV4-1 with TRBJ1-4; 8 bases are shared with TRBD1. The CDR3 is made up of 13 amino acids. After removal of 2 bases from V and 11 bases from J, the junction contained 4 bases not matched to a gene. CDR1 and CDR2 (germline): MGHRA, YSYEKL.